What follows describes a single TCR beta chain. The data belong to a study of identical twins. Through template switching, a universal primer site was introduced, and the cDNA contained unique molecular identifiers. TCRdb ran MiXCR on the 5' RACE reads and lists one entry per CDR3 protein. The sample comprises about 220,000 distinct CDR3 sequences, about 7.5% of which are singletons, and over 5% rests with the top ten. The V end was cut by 8 bases, the J end by 7 bases, with 8 bases between. The CDR3 consists of 11 residues. Germline values: CDR1 SNHLY, CDR2 FYNNEI. Each donor (without exception) was a healthy Caucasian. The data also belong to a second study, concerning yellow fever vaccine responses in identical twins.

The sequence came from a woman between 18 and 30 years old in good health. The sequenced sample consisted of CD8+ T cells sorted from blood. The chain uses TRBV2 and TRBJ2-2, with no clear D. CDR3 amino acids: CASFDSGELFF. The CDR3 DNA reads as TGTGCCAGCTTTGATAGCGGGGAGCTGTTTTTT.